These T cell receptor beta chains were read from a single sample in a study of T cell responses to AZD1222 COVID-19 vaccine. The data were produced by immunoSEQ multiplex PCR, yet TCRdb's version contains in-frame clones alone and is incomplete. The table records 70,000 to 90,000 clones, around 90% of them present only once. Sample: peripheral blood, taken on day 0 of AZD1222 vaccination. The receptors stem from an adult in good health. Each CDR3 is given with its conserved first and last residue. Clone size is not always given. Where it is, it says once, few, many or a class for expanded clones.

J	V	size	CDR3
TRBJ1-1	TRBV5-1	.	CASSLGQGKPEAFF
TRBJ2-2	TRBV29-1	once	CSANTDSKMELFF
TRBJ2-3	TRBV10-3	.	CAISEGPAGRTDTQYF
TRBJ2-2	TRBV7-6	.	CASSLSRTGKGGLTGELFF
TRBJ1-1	TRBV19	.	CASQRQGTATEAFF
TRBJ2-2	TRBV3-1/TRBV3-2	.	CASSQVMAGGITGELFF
TRBJ1-1	TRBV27	.	CASSLQGGAWNTEAFF
TRBJ1-2	TRBV3-1/TRBV3-2	.	CASSQDQWRVKGYTF
TRBJ1-6	TRBV5-1	.	CASSLARGTGDRSPLHF
TRBJ2-1	TRBV4-1	.	CASSQLGYEQFF
TRBJ1-2	TRBV27	.	CASSPQTGPGYTF
TRBJ2-5	TRBV6-1	.	CASSESHMQTQYF
TRBJ1-1	TRBV7-9	.	CASSLVGLANTEAFF
TRBJ1-6	TRBV11-1	.	CASSLRSHNSPLHF
TRBJ1-5	TRBV6-2/TRBV6-3	.	CASSQRLRDRVNQPQHF
TRBJ2-7	TRBV6-2/TRBV6-3	.	CASSYSGQVYEQYF
TRBJ1-3	TRBV5-1	.	CASSLVGDPGNTIYF
TRBJ1-1	TRBV6-5	.	CASSYGFGAFF
TRBJ1-1	TRBV6-5	.	CASYTGGYTEAFF
TRBJ2-7	TRBV10-2	.	CASSHMGTSGSESPYEQYF
TRBJ2-7	TRBV5-1	once	CASSTDDRSPYEQYF
TRBJ1-1	TRBV7-9	.	CASQTPGVTEAFF
TRBJ1-1	TRBV6-5	.	CASSSMSVGGRTEAFF
TRBJ1-6	TRBV18	.	CASSPGQGTTSYNSPLHF
TRBJ2-7	TRBV5-1	.	CASSSGGLTTSYEQYF
TRBJ2-3	TRBV6-5	.	CANSPGGYTQYF
TRBJ2-2	TRBV19	.	CATQRAGGNTGELFF
TRBJ1-1	TRBV25-1	.	CASSESQGAGNTEAFF
TRBJ2-1	TRBV6-4	.	CASSPEGDTRDQFF
TRBJ1-3	TRBV21-1	once	CASSKPGQGDEQVPSGNTIYF
TRBJ2-1	TRBV9	.	CASSVEGRLDEQFF
TRBJ1-2	TRBV9	.	CASSVGGQGNGYTF
TRBJ1-1	TRBV4-1	.	CASSQDQTTDNEAFF
TRBJ1-1	TRBV5-1	few	CASSLGVYGTEAFF
TRBJ1-5	TRBV7-9	.	CASSLGSGQNGQPQHF
TRBJ2-6	TRBV6-5	.	CASSYRRSSGANVLTF
TRBJ1-1	TRBV30	few	CAWSLDFTNTEAFF
TRBJ2-1	TRBV11-1	.	CASSAEANNEQFF
TRBJ2-5	TRBV6-5	.	CATQRGEETQYF
TRBJ2-7	TRBV28	once	CATDPGQTYEQYF
TRBJ1-6	TRBV11-2	.	CASSYMITADSPLHF
TRBJ2-7	TRBV14	.	CASSRQTSGAHEQYF
TRBJ1-2	TRBV6-5	.	CASSRTQEGYGYTF
TRBJ1-1	TRBV19	.	CASTAGQGALWPHINTEAFF
TRBJ1-2	TRBV19	.	CASSIQGNYGYTF
TRBJ2-3	TRBV5-6	.	CASSSGGLGGTQYF
TRBJ2-2	TRBV10-2	.	CASGRSRGTGELFF
TRBJ2-5	TRBV19	.	CASSSQETQYF
TRBJ1-1	TRBV29-1	.	CSAKSQPRDAFF
TRBJ2-1	TRBV7-9	.	CASSLPTGQGEQFF
TRBJ2-6	TRBV30	.	CAWSVRRTSSGANVLTF
TRBJ1-1	TRBV5-1	few	CASSLGDNTEAFF
TRBJ2-4	TRBV29-1	.	CSVALLGQTENIQYF
TRBJ2-1	TRBV6-1	few	CASSDYLGQGGNEQFF
TRBJ2-1	TRBV7-2	.	CASSFAGESVYEQFF
TRBJ1-1	TRBV6-1	once	CASSEDRGRGNTEAFF
TRBJ2-1	TRBV6-1	.	CASSEGAGVLNEQFF